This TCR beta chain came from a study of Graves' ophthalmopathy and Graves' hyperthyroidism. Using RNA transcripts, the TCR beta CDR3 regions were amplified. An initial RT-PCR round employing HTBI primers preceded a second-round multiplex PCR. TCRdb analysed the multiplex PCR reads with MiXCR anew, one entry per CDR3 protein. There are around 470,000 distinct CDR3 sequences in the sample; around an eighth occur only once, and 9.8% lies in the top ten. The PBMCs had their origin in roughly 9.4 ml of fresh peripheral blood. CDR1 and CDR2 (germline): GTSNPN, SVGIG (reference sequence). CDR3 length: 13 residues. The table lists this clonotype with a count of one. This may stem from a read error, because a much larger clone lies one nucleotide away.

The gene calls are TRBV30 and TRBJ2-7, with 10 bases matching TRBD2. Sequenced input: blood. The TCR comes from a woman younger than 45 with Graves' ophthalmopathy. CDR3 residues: CVWSPSGSGEQYF. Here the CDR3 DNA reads TGTGTCTGGAGCCCTAGCGGGAGTGGCGAGCAGTACTTC.